This TCR beta chain was obtained from a study of cytomegalovirus exposure and HLA in healthy donors (dated by TCRdb to the late 2010s). Broadly, across the study: According to an earlier analysis of 587 of the donors, about 179 million T cells yielded roughly 110 million unique TCR beta sequences and less than 300 Gb of sequence data. An early release that covered 640 HLA-typed donors contained approximately 290 gigabases of sequencing data and 85 million to 100 million unique TCR sequences. Of the roughly 400 genotyped donors, about 84% fell in the genetic ancestry cluster associated with self-reported Caucasian donors. The study was designed to test whether signatures of past pathogen exposure could be identified by cataloging public T cell receptors. The T cell repertoires of several hundred subjects were profiled by immunosequencing and related to cytomegalovirus serostatus. In addition to the first cohort of around 670 subjects, a separate validation cohort of around 110 different subjects was used. To predict cytomegalovirus infection status, the study brought together high-throughput TCR immunosequencing, statistical association of individual TCRs with disease status, and machine learning. A later analysis re-analyzed previously published TCR beta repertoires from several hundred donors and added high-resolution HLA genotyping to study TCR occurrence patterns. In the later analysis, no new phenotypic data were used to find candidate immune exposures; instead, reliance was placed on TCR beta sequences and their occurrence across donors. To decide whether each TCR beta V gene segment behaved as functional or pseudogenic, an earlier analysis of fewer than 750 of the donors relied on high-throughput TCR beta sequencing. Donor age, sex, ethnicity and CMV serostatus were compiled alongside the repertoire data. Genome-wide SNP genotypes for about 55% of the 666 donors were used in a later genetic analysis, which treated that subset as a discovery cohort. All discovery cohort repertoires had been generated on a single sequencing platform. HLA typing included class I and class II loci at four-digit resolution. The number of typed donors differed by locus: about 629-640 for A, B, C, DRB1 and DQB1; approximately 540 for DQA1; 606 for DPA1; and roughly 490 for DPB1. About five DR-DQ haplotypes were treated as single units for association and clustering because of strong linkage in the cohort. Among under 450 genotyped donors of the cohort, an average of approximately 240,000 unique TCR beta nucleotide sequences were sequenced per donor, roughly a sixth of them non-productive.

Receptors were amplified or captured by the immunoSEQ multiplex PCR assay. For the multiplex PCR, a mixture combining 60 forward primers for TCR Vbeta segments and 13 reverse primers for TCR Jbeta segments was used. Amplification of the CDR3 region of rearranged TCR beta genes was performed with a multiplex PCR assay on genomic DNA. On the Illumina HiSeq System, the amplified TCR beta libraries were sequenced as 87-base-pair reads. The authors' analysis ran thus. A later analysis counted approximately 84 million unique TCR beta chains across the 650 to 800 repertoires, and about 10 million of these chains were shared by at least two donors. To remove PCR and sequencing errors, raw reads were error-corrected and collapsed into unique sequences using a nearest-neighbor algorithm that merged closely related sequences. CDR3 sequences were aligned to IMGT reference sequences to assign V, D and J gene segments. Each retained sequence needed at least a six-nucleotide match to both a V gene segment and a J gene segment. A rearrangement was called productive if the CDR3 had no stop codons and remained in frame with V and J, and every other rearrangement was called non-productive. CDR3 was defined according to IMGT convention as the region running from the second conserved V-encoded cysteine to the conserved J-encoded phenylalanine. In an earlier analysis of around 570 of the donors, sequences lacking an unambiguous match to a single V gene segment were excluded. An earlier analysis of a few hundred of the donors called V segments functional above 56.7% productive rearrangements and segregating when the between-donor standard deviation exceeded 5%. To diagnose cytomegalovirus status from the catalog of TCR beta chain sequences, a statistical classification framework was built. In a later analysis, TCR nucleotide sequences were compared against IMGT/GENE-DB human TR gene sequences so that V and J genes could be assigned. In a later analysis, CDR3 sequences and most-parsimonious VDJ recombination scenarios were assigned using the TCRdist pipeline. A later analysis defined each TCR beta chain by its CDR3 amino acid sequence plus V-gene family, and excluded reads lacking a unique V-gene family. To address suspected cross-contamination and a sequencing artifact, a later analysis removed 592 highly shared, low-generation-probability nucleotide sequences. In a later analysis, a clonal expansion index was calculated for each public chain from normalized within-repertoire ranks of inferred template counts. In a later analysis, generation probabilities were computed with a VDJ recombination model fitted to out-of-frame rearrangements, and the resulting probabilities were checked against IGoR. In a later analysis, hypergeometric tests were used to score TCR-TCR, TCR-HLA and TCR-CMV co-occurrence, with a repertoire-size bias correction applied to TCR pairs. False discovery rates were estimated in a later analysis by permuting HLA or CMV assignments 20 times. In a later analysis, co-occurring TCRs were grouped with DBSCAN, and TCRdist sequence similarity was added when clustering was performed within HLA-allele-positive subsets. For co-occurrence clustering, repertoires with fewer than 30,000 or more than 120,000 public chains were excluded, along with a handful of repertoires with anomalous nucleotide sharing. Sourced from immuneACCESS, this table was stored by TCRdb with only in-frame sequences that have V and J called. A share of the clones is absent; for the studies checked, an unresolved V gene accounts for under half, and the remainder has no known explanation. For V, J and clone size, that table is used; D and trimming come from the DNA. The sample records roughly 130,000 clones, 80% of which are singletons. 1% of the sample is in the top ten clones.

CDR1 and CDR2, looked up from the germline V gene, are KGHSH and LQKENI. V lost 0 bases and J lost 7 bases; the stretch between them is 19 bases long. Including cysteine and phenylalanine, the CDR3 has 17 amino acids. CDR3 DNA is the only sequence kept; it has 51 bases, read in frame from the first base. A remark on this clone: Its antigen is still unknown. Base quality data are lacking; no much larger clone is found one base away.

The cohort was made up of approximately 670 healthy bone marrow donors. All cohort members were sampled while nominally healthy, although unrecorded immune exposures were likely present. The donor was CMV seronegative and belonged to the group of 350 to 400 seronegative cohort members. A peripheral blood sample was collected from each donor, and TCR beta sequencing was performed on peripheral blood mononuclear cells. Genomic DNA was extracted from the blood cell samples with the Qiagen DNeasy Blood Extraction Kit. Results the study describes overall, beyond this receptor: A further reported finding was that TCR beta sequences accurately predicted the HLA-A and HLA-B alleles for most subjects in the first cohort. The presence/absence analyses assumed that sequencing depth was roughly uniform across donors, and that assumption may not be true. Linkage disequilibrium might explain the correlated functional status among segregating V segments, but an unknown experimental factor could not be excluded. While some public TCRs were present in many individuals, most TCR sequences turned up only very rarely across donors. V-gene and J-gene trimming of TCR beta chains was associated with a missense DCLRE1C variant in a later genetic analysis, and the association was replicated in an independent cohort. A later analysis found that most CMV-associated TCR beta chains appeared HLA-restricted, with HLA associations seemingly driven largely by CMV exposure. Compared with the roughly 600-donor mean, donors in an Asian-associated ancestry cluster had fewer N-insertions in productive TCRs, according to a later genetic analysis. A cluster of highly shared sequence variants was judged likely to be a technical artifact of the sequencing pipeline. In the study, around 160 TCR beta chains were listed as associated with cytomegalovirus. Immune exposure information for the cohort was limited to CMV serostatus. Some IMGT-functional V segments, including TRBV6-2 and TRBV6-3, could not be distinguished by the 87-base-pair reads and were therefore excluded. The cohort was sequenced for TCR beta chains only, and without alpha or paired-chain data the features that could be detected were limited. Because some donors lacked HLA typing at each locus, the association tests relied only on the typed subset. Three of the identified cytomegalovirus-associated TCR beta chains were confirmed in vitro to be specific for cytomegalovirus antigens. According to the authors, the approach could potentially be generalized to other disease states and immunological phenotypes. In a later analysis, HLA-associated TCR beta chains were found to be more clonally expanded and to have lower generation probabilities than equally common non-associated chains. An earlier analysis of 587 of the donors showed that most TCR beta V segments appeared in productive rearrangements either about 90% or about 30% of the time, which broadly matched IMGT annotations. In both the original and validation cohorts, the classifier was reported to diagnose cytomegalovirus status with high specificity and sensitivity. In a later analysis, TCR association rates were found to vary across HLA loci, with the most associated TCRs seen for DRB1 alleles and the fewest for HLA-C alleles. According to a later analysis, parvovirus B19, influenza, CMV and Epstein-Barr virus appeared linked to several top co-occurrence clusters. The earlier analysis of about 600 of the donors excluded 15 to 20 rarely observed V segments, including chromosome 9 orphons, because counts were too low. In a later analysis, around 17,000 TCR beta sequences were associated with specific HLA alleles at a false discovery rate of 0.05. Strong co-occurrence of HLA alleles, especially DR and DQ, made assigning TCR associations to individual alleles difficult.

The clonotype comes from a man in his forties or fifties in good health and CMV-seronegative. The chain was built from TRBV18 and TRBJ2-1; confidence is insufficient to name the D gene. What was sequenced was PBMCs. The CDR3 sequence is CASSPPGSRDSLNEQFF. In nucleotides, the sequence is TGTGCCAGCTCACCACCGGGTTCGCGCGACTCCCTGAATGAGCAGTTCTTC.